These T cell receptor beta chains were read from a single sample in a study of response to subunit inactivated influenza vaccine. Via MiXCR, TCRdb re-called the RT-PCR reads, giving one row per CDR3 protein. Of about 540,000 distinct CDR3 sequences detected, approximately 22% appear once; the ten largest clones hold about 2.8%. A further study also used this sample, focusing on T cells expressing NK-cell markers.

The sample consisted of CD4+ T cells sorted from PBMCs, taken 11 to 12 days after vaccination. The receptor set was obtained from a man aged 45-60 years who received an inactivated influenza vaccine. Each CDR3 is given with its conserved first and last residue. A D gene is named only where the DNA matches it firmly. Size is stated for part of the rows, as once, few or many counts, or as a class when the clone is expanded.

D gene,V gene,J gene,clone size,CDR3 protein,CDR3 DNA
NA,TRBV12-3/TRBV12-4,TRBJ1-2,few,CASRGYGYTF,TGTGCCAGCAGAGGCTATGGCTACACCTTC
NA,TRBV2,TRBJ1-1,NA,CASSEQGRTNTEAFF,TGTGCCAGCAGTGAACAAGGACGGACGAACACTGAAGCTTTCTTT
TRBD2,TRBV12-3/TRBV12-4,TRBJ2-7,few,CASSYSGSSLSYEQYF,TGTGCCAGCAGCTATAGCGGGAGCTCACTCTCCTACGAGCAGTACTTC
NA,TRBV7-9,TRBJ2-5,many,CASSDQETQYF,TGTGCCAGCAGCGACCAAGAGACCCAGTACTTC
NA,TRBV4-2,TRBJ2-1,few,CASSQESTAGEQFF,TGTGCCAGCAGCCAAGAGTCCACCGCGGGTGAGCAGTTCTTC
NA,TRBV20-1,TRBJ2-2,NA,CSAPRGLNTGELFF,TGCAGTGCTCCACGGGGCCTGAACACCGGGGAGCTGTTTTTT
TRBD1,TRBV11-1,TRBJ2-7,many,CASRPGQGATYEQYF,TGTGCCAGCAGACCGGGACAGGGGGCGACCTACGAGCAGTACTTC
NA,TRBV3-1,TRBJ2-1,NA,CASSQRQELWNEQFF,TGTGCCAGCAGCCAGAGACAGGAGTTGTGGAATGAGCAGTTCTTC
NA,TRBV3-1,TRBJ1-5,many,CASSQAGVNQPQHF,TGTGCCAGCAGCCAAGCCGGCGTCAATCAGCCCCAGCATTTT
NA,TRBV29-1,TRBJ1-2,NA,CSAGEILSNYGYTF,TGCAGCGCCGGTGAGATACTATCTAACTATGGCTACACCTTC
TRBD1,TRBV4-2,TRBJ2-7,few,CASSQGQGRGYEQYF,TGTGCCAGCAGCCAGGGACAGGGACGCGGCTACGAGCAGTACTTC
NA,TRBV3-1,TRBJ2-1,NA,CASSQAGLDNEQFF,TGTGCCAGCAGCCAAGCGGGCCTCGATAATGAGCAGTTCTTC
NA,TRBV15,TRBJ2-7,NA,CATSRGGKDEQYF,TGTGCCACCAGCAGAGGTGGAAAGGACGAGCAGTACTTC
TRBD1,TRBV4-1,TRBJ2-1,few,CASSPPDRVVGDEQFF,TGCGCCAGCAGCCCCCCGGACAGGGTCGTCGGTGATGAGCAGTTCTTC
NA,TRBV2,TRBJ2-3,NA,CASSEPDTQYF,TGTGCCAGCAGTGAACCAGATACGCAGTATTTT
NA,TRBV2,TRBJ2-7,few,CASSEGRPVYEQYF,TGTGCCAGCAGTGAAGGTAGACCCGTCTACGAGCAGTACTTC
TRBD2,TRBV5-5,TRBJ2-1,NA,CASSLAVASGVYNEQFF,TGTGCCAGCAGCTTGGCCGTAGCTAGCGGGGTCTACAATGAGCAGTTCTTC
NA,TRBV15,TRBJ2-7,NA,CATSRDQASSSSYEQYF,TGTGCCACCAGCAGAGATCAAGCCTCATCGAGCTCCTACGAGCAGTACTTC
TRBD2,TRBV10-2,TRBJ2-2,few,CASSDRAGGTGELFF,TGCGCCAGCAGTGACAGGGCGGGAGGCACCGGGGAGCTGTTTTTT
TRBD2,TRBV12-3/TRBV12-4,TRBJ2-4,NA,CASSLSGGVAKNIQYF,TGTGCCAGCAGTCTTAGCGGGGGTGTAGCCAAAAACATTCAGTACTTC
NA,TRBV27,TRBJ2-3,NA,CASSLDPILKRGSTDTQYF,TGTGCCAGCAGTTTAGACCCTATCCTCAAACGTGGAAGCACAGATACGCAGTATTTT
NA,TRBV12-3/TRBV12-4,TRBJ2-7,few,CASSVEGPRIYEQYF,TGTGCCAGCAGTGTGGAGGGACCGAGAATCTACGAGCAGTACTTC
TRBD1,TRBV7-8,TRBJ2-7,NA,CASSLPGQGVEQYF,TGTGCCAGCAGCCTACCCGGACAGGGGGTCGAGCAGTACTTC
TRBD1,TRBV6-4,TRBJ2-1,few,CASSAAGQGGNEQFF,TGTGCCAGCAGTGCCGCCGGACAGGGGGGTAATGAGCAGTTCTTC
NA,TRBV19,TRBJ1-5,NA,CASRHREFQPQHF,TGTGCCAGTAGGCACAGGGAGTTTCAGCCCCAGCATTTT
NA,TRBV9,TRBJ2-1,few,CASSVAGRSSYNEQFF,TGTGCCAGCAGCGTAGCCGGACGGAGCTCCTACAATGAGCAGTTCTTC
NA,TRBV20-1,TRBJ2-7,NA,CSARGKRWTGSSYEQYF,TGCAGTGCTAGAGGAAAAAGGTGGACTGGAAGCTCCTACGAGCAGTACTTC
NA,TRBV20-1,TRBJ2-5,NA,CSASAGTGPYQETQYF,TGCAGTGCTAGCGCAGGGACGGGACCCTACCAAGAGACCCAGTACTTC
NA,TRBV20-1,TRBJ1-1,NA,CSARQGFTEAFF,TGCAGTGCTAGACAGGGGTTCACTGAAGCTTTCTTT
NA,TRBV10-3,TRBJ2-7,NA,CATLQGQTYEQYF,TGTGCCACCTTACAGGGACAAACCTACGAGCAGTACTTC
NA,TRBV5-1,TRBJ1-3,NA,CASSSGQTSGNTIYF,TGCGCCAGCAGCTCCGGACAGACCTCTGGAAACACCATATATTTT
NA,TRBV7-9,TRBJ2-1,few,CASSLKRPEGEQFF,TGTGCCAGCAGCTTAAAGCGGCCCGAGGGTGAGCAGTTCTTC
NA,TRBV7-6,TRBJ2-5,few,CASSLAVLETQYF,TGTGCCAGCAGCTTAGCAGTCTTAGAGACCCAGTACTTC
NA,TRBV6-5,TRBJ1-1,few,CASSYSSNTEAFF,TGTGCCAGCAGTTACTCCAGTAACACTGAAGCTTTCTTT
TRBD2,TRBV20-1,TRBJ2-5,few,CSAPTSVQETQYF,TGCAGTGCACCGACTAGCGTCCAAGAGACCCAGTACTTC
TRBD2,TRBV11-1,TRBJ2-1,NA,CASIVGLAGAGSYNEQFF,TGTGCCAGCATTGTGGGACTAGCGGGAGCCGGCTCCTACAATGAGCAGTTCTTC
TRBD2,TRBV28,TRBJ2-1,many,CASSLVSLAGGVSEDEQFF,TGTGCCAGCAGTTTAGTTTCCTTAGCGGGGGGGGTGAGTGAGGATGAGCAGTTCTTC
NA,TRBV18,TRBJ2-1,few,CASGQVGVSSYNEQFF,TGTGCCAGCGGCCAGGTAGGGGTGTCCTCCTACAATGAGCAGTTCTTC
NA,TRBV20-1,TRBJ2-2,few,CSARQGFGELFF,TGCAGTGCTAGACAGGGTTTCGGGGAGCTGTTTTTT
NA,TRBV18,TRBJ2-1,NA,CASSGRIRDTANEQFF,TGTGCCAGCTCAGGGAGGATCCGGGACACCGCCAATGAGCAGTTCTTC
NA,TRBV12-3/TRBV12-4,TRBJ2-3,NA,CASSFTWAQDTQYF,TGTGCCAGCAGTTTTACATGGGCCCAAGATACGCAGTATTTT
TRBD1,TRBV18,TRBJ1-5,NA,CASSRDRASEPQHF,TGTGCCAGCTCTCGGGACAGGGCATCGGAGCCCCAGCATTTT